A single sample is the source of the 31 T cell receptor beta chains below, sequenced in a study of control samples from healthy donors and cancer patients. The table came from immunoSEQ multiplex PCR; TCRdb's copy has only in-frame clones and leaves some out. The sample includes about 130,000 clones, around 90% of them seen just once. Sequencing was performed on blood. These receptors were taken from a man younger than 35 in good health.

CDR3: CASRQGAGEQYF. CDR3 DNA sequence: TGCGCCAGTAGACAGGGGGCGGGAGAGCAGTACTTC. The chain uses TRBV5-1 and TRBJ2-7, with 10 bases that match TRBD1. This CDR3 is 12 amino acids long. Germline-derived CDR1 and CDR2 are SGHRS and YFSETQ. The V segment lost 8 bases and the J segment 7 bases; nucleotides outside the gene matches: 6.

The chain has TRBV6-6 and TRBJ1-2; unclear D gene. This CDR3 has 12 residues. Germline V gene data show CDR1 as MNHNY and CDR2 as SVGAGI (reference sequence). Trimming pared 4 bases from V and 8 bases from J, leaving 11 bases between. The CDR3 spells CASSLTWEGYTF. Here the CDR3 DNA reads TGTGCCAGCAGTTTGACCTGGGAAGGCTACACCTTC.

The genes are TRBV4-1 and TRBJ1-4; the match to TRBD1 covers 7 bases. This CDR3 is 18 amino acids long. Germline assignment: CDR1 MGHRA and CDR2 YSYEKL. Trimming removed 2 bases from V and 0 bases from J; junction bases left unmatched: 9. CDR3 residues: CASSQHTGVGATNEKLFF. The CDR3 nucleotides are TGCGCCAGCAGCCAACATACAGGGGTCGGAGCAACTAATGAAAAACTGTTTTTT.

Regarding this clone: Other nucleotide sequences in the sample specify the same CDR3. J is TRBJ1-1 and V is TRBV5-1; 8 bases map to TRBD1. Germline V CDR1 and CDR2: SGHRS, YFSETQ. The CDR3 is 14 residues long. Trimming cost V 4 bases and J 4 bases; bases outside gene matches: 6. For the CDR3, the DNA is TGCGCCAGCAGCCCCGGACAGGGCGGCACTGAAGCTTTCTTT. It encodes CASSPGQGGTEAFF.

The CDR3 loop is CASSEGGQGVSYTF. CDR3 sequence (DNA): TGTGCCAGCAGTGAAGGAGGACAGGGGGTTAGCTACACCTTC. The V call is TRBV2, the J call TRBJ1-2; 10 nucleotides agree with TRBD1. The CDR3 runs to 14 residues. The trim removed 1 base at V and 9 bases at J, leaving 5 bases unmatched. Germline loops: CDR1 SNHLY, CDR2 FYNNEI.

Here the CDR3 DNA reads TGTGCCAGCAGTTTCCACGACGGGGCATCTAATGAAAAACTGTTTTTT. It codes for CASSFHDGASNEKLFF. V is TRBV27 and J is TRBJ1-4, with D perhaps matching TRBD1 (5 bases). CDR1 is MNHEY and CDR2 is SMNVEV in the germline V gene (reference sequence). The ends were cut back, 3 bases at V and 3 bases at J, with 14 bases in the middle. The CDR3 length is 16 residues.

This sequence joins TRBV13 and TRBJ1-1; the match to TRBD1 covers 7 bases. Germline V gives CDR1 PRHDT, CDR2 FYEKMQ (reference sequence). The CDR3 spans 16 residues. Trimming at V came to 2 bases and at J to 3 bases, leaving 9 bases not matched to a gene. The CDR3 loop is CASSLWAGGKDTEAFF. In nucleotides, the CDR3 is TGTGCCAGCAGCTTATGGGCAGGGGGTAAGGACACTGAAGCTTTCTTT.

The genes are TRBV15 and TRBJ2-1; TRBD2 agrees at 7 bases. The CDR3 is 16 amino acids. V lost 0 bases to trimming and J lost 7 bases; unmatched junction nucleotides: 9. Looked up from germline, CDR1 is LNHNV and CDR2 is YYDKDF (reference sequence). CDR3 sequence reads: CATSRDPRGGLNEQFF. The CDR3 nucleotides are TGTGCCACCAGCAGAGATCCCCGCGGGGGACTAAATGAGCAGTTCTTC.

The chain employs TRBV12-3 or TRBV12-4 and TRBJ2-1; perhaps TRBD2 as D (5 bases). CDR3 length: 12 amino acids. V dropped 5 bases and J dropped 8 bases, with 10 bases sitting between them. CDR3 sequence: CASSPSGYEQFF. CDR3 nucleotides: TGTGCCAGCAGTCCGTCGGGGTATGAGCAGTTCTTC.

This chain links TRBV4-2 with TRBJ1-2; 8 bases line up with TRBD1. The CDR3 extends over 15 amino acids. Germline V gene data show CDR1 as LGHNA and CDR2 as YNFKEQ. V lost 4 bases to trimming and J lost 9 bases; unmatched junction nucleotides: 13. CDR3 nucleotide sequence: TGTGCCAGCAGCCCAGCAGGGGGCACTGATATCAGCTACACCTTC. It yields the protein CASSPAGGTDISYTF.

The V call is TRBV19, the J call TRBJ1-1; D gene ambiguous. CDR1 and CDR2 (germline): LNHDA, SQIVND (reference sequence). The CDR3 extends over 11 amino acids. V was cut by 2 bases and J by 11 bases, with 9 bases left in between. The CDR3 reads CASSIRGGAFF. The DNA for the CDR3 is TGTGCCAGTAGTATACGAGGCGGGGCTTTCTTT.

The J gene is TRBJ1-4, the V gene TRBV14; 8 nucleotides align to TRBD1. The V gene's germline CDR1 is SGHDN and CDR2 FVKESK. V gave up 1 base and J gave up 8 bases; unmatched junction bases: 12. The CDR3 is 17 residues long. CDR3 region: CASSQAQGAYRREKLFF. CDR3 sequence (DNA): TGTGCCAGCAGCCAAGCCCAGGGGGCCTATAGGAGGGAAAAACTGTTTTTT.

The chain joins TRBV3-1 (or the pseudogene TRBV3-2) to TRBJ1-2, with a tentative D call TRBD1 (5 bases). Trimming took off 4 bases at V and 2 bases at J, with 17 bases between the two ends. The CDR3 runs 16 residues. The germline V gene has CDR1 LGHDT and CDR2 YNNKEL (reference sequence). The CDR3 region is CASSRPGSRENYGYTF. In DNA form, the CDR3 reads TGTGCCAGCAGCCGCCCAGGATCCAGGGAAAACTATGGCTACACCTTC.

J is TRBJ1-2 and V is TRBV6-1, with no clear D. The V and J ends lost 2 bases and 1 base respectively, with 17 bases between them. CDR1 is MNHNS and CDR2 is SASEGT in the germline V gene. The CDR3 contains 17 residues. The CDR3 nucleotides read TGTGCCAGCAGTGAAAATCCCCCCGGGCCTTTTAACTATGGCTACACCTTC. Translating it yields CASSENPPGPFNYGYTF.

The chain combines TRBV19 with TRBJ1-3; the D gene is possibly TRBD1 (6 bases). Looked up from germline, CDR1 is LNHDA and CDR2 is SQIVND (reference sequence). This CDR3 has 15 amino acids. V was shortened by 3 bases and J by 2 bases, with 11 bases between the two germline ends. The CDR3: CASSILKGAGNTIYF. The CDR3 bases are TGTGCCAGTAGTATCCTAAAGGGGGCTGGAAACACCATATATTTT. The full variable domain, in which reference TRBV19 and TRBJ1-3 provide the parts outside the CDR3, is DGGITQSPKYLFRKEGQNVTLSCEQNLNHDAMYWYRQDPGQGLRLIYYSQIVNDFQKGDIAEGYSVSREKKESFPLTVTSAQKNPTAFYLCASSILKGAGNTIYFGEGSWLTVV.

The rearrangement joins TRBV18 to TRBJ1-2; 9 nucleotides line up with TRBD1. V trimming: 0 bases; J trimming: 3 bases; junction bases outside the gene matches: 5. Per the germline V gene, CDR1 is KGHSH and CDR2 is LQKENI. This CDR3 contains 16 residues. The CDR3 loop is CASSPPRTGVDYGYTF. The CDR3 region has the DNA TGTGCCAGCTCACCACCAAGGACAGGGGTGGACTATGGCTACACCTTC.

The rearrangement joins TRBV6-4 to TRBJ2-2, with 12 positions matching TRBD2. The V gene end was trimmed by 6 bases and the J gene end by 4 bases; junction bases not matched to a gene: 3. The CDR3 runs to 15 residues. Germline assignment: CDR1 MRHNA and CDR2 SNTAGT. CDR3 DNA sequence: TGTGCCAGCAGCCCTAGCGGGGGGGCCACCGGGGAGCTGTTTTTT. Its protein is CASSPSGGATGELFF.

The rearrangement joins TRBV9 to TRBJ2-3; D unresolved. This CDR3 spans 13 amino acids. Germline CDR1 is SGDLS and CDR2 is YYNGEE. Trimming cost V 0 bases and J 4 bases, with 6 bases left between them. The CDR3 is CASSVEGSDTQYF. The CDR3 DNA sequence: TGTGCCAGCAGCGTAGAGGGCTCAGATACGCAGTATTTT.

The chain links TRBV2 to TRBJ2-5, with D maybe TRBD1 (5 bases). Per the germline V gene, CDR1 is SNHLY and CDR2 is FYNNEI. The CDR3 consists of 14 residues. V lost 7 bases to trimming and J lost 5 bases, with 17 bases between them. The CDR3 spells CASTRKAGLETQYF. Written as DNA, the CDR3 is TGTGCCAGCACCAGAAAGGCAGGGCTGGAGACCCAGTACTTC.

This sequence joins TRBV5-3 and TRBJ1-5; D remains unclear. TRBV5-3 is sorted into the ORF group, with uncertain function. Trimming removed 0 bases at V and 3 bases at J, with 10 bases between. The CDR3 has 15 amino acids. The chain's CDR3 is CARSLARSDNQPQHF. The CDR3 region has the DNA TGTGCCAGAAGCTTGGCCCGGTCAGACAATCAGCCCCAGCATTTT.

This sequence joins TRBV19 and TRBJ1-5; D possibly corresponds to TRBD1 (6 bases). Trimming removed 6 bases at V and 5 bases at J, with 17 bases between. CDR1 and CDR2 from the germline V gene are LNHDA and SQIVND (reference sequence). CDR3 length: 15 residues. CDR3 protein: CASSRSGQKDQPQHF. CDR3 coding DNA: TGTGCCAGTAGCAGATCCGGACAGAAAGATCAGCCCCAGCATTTT.

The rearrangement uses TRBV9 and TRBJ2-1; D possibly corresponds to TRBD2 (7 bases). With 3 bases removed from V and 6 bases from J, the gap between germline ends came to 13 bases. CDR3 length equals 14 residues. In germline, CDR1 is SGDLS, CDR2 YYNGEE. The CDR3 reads CASSADGGLNEQFF. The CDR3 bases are TGTGCCAGCAGCGCCGACGGGGGGCTCAATGAGCAGTTCTTC.

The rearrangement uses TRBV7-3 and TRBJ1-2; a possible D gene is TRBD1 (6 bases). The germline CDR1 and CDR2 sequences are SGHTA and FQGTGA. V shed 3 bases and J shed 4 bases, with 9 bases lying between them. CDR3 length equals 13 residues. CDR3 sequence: CASSFGTSYGYTF. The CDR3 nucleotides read TGTGCCAGCAGCTTCGGGACAAGCTATGGCTACACCTTC.

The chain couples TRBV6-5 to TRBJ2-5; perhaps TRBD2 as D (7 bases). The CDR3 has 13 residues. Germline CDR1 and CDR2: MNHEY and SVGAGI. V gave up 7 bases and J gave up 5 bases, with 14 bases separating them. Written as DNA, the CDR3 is TGTGCCAGCAATCAGGGGCGGGGGGAGACCCAGTACTTC. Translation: CASNQGRGETQYF.

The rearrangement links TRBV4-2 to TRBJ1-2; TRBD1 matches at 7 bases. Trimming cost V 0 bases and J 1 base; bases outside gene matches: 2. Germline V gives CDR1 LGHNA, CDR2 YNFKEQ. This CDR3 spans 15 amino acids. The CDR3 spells CASSQDGQVNYGYTF. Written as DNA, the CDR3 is TGTGCCAGCAGCCAAGACGGACAGGTTAACTATGGCTACACCTTC.

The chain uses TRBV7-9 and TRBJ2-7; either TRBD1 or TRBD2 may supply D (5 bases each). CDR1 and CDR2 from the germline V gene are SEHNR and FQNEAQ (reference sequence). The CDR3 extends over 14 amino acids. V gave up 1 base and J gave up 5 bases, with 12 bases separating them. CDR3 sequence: CASSLDWGPNEQYF. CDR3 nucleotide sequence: TGTGCCAGCAGCTTAGACTGGGGACCCAACGAGCAGTACTTC.

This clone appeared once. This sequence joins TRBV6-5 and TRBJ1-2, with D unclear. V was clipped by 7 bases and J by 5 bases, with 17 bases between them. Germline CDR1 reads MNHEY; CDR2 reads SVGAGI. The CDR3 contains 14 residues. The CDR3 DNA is TGTGCCAGCAATGGGTTGAGGGCCGGATATGGCTACACCTTC. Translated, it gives CASNGLRAGYGYTF.

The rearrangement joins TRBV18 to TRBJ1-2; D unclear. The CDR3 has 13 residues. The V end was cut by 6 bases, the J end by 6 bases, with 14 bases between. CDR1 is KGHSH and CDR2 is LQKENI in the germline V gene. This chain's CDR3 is CASSSDGSHGYTF. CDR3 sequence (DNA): TGTGCCAGCTCGTCGGACGGATCGCATGGCTACACCTTC.

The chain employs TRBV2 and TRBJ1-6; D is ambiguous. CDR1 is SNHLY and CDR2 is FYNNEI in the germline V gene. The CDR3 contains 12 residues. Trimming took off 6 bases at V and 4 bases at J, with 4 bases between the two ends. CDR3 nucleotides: TGTGCCAGCAGCCAGTATAATTCACCCCTCCACTTT. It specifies CASSQYNSPLHF.

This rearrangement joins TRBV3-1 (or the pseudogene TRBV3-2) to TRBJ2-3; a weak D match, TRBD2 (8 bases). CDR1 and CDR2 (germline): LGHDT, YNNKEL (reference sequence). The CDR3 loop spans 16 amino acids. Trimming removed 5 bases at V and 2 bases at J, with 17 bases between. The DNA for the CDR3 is TGTGCCAGCAGCTTAGGGGGCGGGGGGCCCACAGATACGCAGTATTTT. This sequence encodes CASSLGGGGPTDTQYF.

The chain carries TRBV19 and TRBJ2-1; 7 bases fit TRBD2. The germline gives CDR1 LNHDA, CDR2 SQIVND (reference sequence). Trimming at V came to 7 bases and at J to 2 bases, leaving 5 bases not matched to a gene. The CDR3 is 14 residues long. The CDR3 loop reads CASKDLAAYNEQFF. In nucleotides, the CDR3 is TGTGCCAGTAAGGACCTAGCGGCCTACAATGAGCAGTTCTTC.